This T cell receptor (beta chain) was obtained from a study of control samples from healthy donors and cancer patients. This CDR3 has 16 amino acids. Germline lookup yields CDR1 SGDLS and CDR2 YYNGEE. Trimming shortened V by 0 bases and J by 0 bases, and 9 bases separated the two germline ends. Sequencing used immunoSEQ multiplex PCR; TCRdb keeps in-frame clones, though not all of them. The sample consists of over 150,000 clones, 85% to 95% of them appearing once. The TCR comes from a man aged 35-49 years in good health. The chain uses TRBV9 and TRBJ1-4; no firm D call. Sequenced input: blood. The CDR3 bases are TGTGCCAGCAGCGTAGGGACCGGTGCAACTAATGAAAAACTGTTTTTT. Its protein product is CASSVGTGATNEKLFF.